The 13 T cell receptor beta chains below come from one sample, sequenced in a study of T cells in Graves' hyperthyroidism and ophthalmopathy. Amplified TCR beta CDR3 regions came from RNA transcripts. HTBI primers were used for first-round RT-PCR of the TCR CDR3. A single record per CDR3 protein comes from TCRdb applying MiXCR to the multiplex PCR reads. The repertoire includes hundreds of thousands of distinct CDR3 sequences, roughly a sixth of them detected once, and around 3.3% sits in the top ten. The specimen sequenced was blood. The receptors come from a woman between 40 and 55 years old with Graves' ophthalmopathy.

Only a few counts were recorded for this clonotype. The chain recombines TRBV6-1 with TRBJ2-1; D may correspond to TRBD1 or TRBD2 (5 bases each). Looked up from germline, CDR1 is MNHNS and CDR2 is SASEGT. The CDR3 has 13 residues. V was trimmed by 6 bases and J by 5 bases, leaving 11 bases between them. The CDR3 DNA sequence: TGTGCCAGCAGGGCCGGGACGAACAATGAGCAGTTCTTC. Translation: CASRAGTNNEQFF.

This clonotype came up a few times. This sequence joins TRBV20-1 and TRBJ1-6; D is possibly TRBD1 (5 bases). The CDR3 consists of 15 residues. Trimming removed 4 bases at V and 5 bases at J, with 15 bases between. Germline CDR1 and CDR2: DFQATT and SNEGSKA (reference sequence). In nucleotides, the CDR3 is TGCAGTGCTAAGCGAGGGACCGACCATAATTCACCCCTCCACTTT. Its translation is CSAKRGTDHNSPLHF.

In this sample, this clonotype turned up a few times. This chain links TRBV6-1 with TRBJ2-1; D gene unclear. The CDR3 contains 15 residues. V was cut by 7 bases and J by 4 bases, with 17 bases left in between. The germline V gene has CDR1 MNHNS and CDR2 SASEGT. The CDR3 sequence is CASTPKGNSYNEQFF. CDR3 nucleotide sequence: TGTGCCAGCACCCCTAAAGGGAACAGTTACAATGAGCAGTTCTTC.

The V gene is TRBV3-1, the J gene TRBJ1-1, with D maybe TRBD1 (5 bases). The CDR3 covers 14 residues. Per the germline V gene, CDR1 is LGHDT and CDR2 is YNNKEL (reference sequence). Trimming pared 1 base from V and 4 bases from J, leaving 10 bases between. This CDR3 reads CASSQGEGSTEAFF. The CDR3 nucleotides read TGTGCCAGCAGCCAAGGAGAGGGGAGCACTGAAGCTTTCTTT.

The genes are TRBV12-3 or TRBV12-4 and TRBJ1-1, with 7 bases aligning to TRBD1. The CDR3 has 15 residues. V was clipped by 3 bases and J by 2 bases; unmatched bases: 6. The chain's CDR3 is CASSLLGGGNTEAFF. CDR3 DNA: TGTGCCAGCAGTTTGTTGGGAGGGGGCAACACTGAAGCTTTCTTT.

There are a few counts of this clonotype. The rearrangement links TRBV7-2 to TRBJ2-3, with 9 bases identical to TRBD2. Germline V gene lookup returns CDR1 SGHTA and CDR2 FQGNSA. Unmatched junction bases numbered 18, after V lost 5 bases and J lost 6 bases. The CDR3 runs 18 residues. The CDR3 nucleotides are TGTGCCAGCAGCAGCCCCCGGGGTAGCGGGAGTATCGGGGATACGCAGTATTTT. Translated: CASSSPRGSGSIGDTQYF.

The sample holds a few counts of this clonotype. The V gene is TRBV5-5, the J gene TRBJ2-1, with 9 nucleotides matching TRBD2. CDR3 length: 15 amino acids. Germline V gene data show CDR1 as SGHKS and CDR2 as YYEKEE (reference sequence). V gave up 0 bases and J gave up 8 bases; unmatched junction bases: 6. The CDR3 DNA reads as TGTGCCAGCAGCTTGGACCCTAGCGGGATCTATGAGCAGTTCTTC. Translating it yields CASSLDPSGIYEQFF.

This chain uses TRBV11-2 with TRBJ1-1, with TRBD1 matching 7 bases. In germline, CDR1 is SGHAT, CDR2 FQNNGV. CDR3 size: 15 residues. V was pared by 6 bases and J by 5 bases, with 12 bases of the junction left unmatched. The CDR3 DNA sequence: TGTGCCAGCAGTACCTCAACAGGGGCGAGTACTGAAGCTTTCTTT. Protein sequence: CASSTSTGASTEAFF. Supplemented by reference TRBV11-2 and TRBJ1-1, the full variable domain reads EAGVAQSPRYKIIEKRQSVAFWCNPISGHATLYWYQQILGQGPKLLIQFQNNGVVDDSQLPKDRFSAERLKGVDSTLKIQPAKLEDSAVYLCASSTSTGASTEAFFGQGTRLTVV.

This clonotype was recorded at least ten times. CDR3 sequence: CSIGGSSSTGELFF. CDR3 in DNA: TGCAGCATTGGCGGGAGTTCGAGCACCGGGGAGCTGTTTTTT. This rearrangement joins TRBV29-1 to TRBJ2-2; 7 bases are a match to TRBD2. Germline assignment: CDR1 SQVTM and CDR2 ANQGSEA. V lost 8 bases to trimming and J lost 4 bases; unmatched junction nucleotides: 10. The CDR3 runs 14 residues.

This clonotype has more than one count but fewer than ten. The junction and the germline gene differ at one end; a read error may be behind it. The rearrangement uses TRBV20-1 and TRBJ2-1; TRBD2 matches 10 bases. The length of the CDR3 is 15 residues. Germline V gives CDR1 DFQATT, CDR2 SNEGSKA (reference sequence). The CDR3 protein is CSAYATSGMRNEQLF. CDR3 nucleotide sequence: TGCAGTGCTTACGCCACTAGCGGGATGCGGAATGAGCAGCTCTTC.

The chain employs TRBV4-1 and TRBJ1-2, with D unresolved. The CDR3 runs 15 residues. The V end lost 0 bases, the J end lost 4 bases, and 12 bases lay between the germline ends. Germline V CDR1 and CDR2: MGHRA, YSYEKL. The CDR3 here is CASSQDQAVSYGYTF. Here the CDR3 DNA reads TGCGCCAGCAGCCAAGATCAGGCGGTATCCTATGGCTACACCTTC.

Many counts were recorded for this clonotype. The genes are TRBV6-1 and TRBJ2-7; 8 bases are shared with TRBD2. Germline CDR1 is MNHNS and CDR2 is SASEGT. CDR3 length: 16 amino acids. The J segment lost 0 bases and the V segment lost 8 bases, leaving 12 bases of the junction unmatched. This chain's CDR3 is CASCPGGAPVSYEQYF. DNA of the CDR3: TGTGCCAGCTGCCCCGGGGGGGCGCCGGTCTCCTACGAGCAGTACTTC.

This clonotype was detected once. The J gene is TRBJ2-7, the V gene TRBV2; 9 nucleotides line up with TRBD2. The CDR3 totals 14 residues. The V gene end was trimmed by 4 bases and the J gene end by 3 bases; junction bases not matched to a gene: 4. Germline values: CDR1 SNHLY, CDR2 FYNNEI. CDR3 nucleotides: TGTGCCAGCAGTGTTGCTAGCGGGATCTACGAGCAGTACTTC. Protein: CASSVASGIYEQYF. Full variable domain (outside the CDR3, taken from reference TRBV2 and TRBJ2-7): EPEVTQTPSHQVTQMGQEVILRCVPISNHLYFYWYRQILGQKVEFLVSFYNNEISEKSEIFDDQFSVERPDGSNFTLKIRSTKLEDSAMYFCASSVASGIYEQYFGPGTRLTVT.